These T cell receptor beta chains were read from a single sample in a study of T cell changes during pregnancy in multiple sclerosis. Some clones are missing from TCRdb's copy, which holds only in-frame ones; the method was immunoSEQ multiplex PCR. Here the sample spans 90,000 to 120,000 clones, about 94% being singletons. This specimen was peripheral blood, taken before pregnancy. The receptors stem from a female donor with multiple sclerosis, enrolled in a pregnancy study. Each CDR3 is given with its conserved first and last residue. The D gene is left open where the match is weak. The listing skips clone size in some rows; elsewhere it reads once, few, many or a size class.

cdr3_nt	cdr3_aa	v_call	j_call	clone_size	d_call
TGTGCCAGCAGTGGGGGGGGAGAGACCCAGTACTTC	CASSGGGETQYF	TRBV6-5	TRBJ2-5	.	TRBD2
TGTGCCAGCAGCTCGGGACTGGGCTACAATGAGCAGTTCTTC	CASSSGLGYNEQFF	TRBV7-7	TRBJ2-1	once	.
TGTGCCAGCAGCTTAGCGCGGGGGGTGAACACTGAAGCTTTCTTT	CASSLARGVNTEAFF	TRBV7-2	TRBJ1-1	.	.
TGTGCCAGTAGTCCAGGAGCAGGGAGGAATTTT	CASSPGAGRNF	TRBV19	TRBJ2-3	.	.
TGTGCCAGCAGCTTGGGACAGGGTTCCGATACGCAGTATTTT	CASSLGQGSDTQYF	TRBV7-9	TRBJ2-3	.	TRBD1
TGTGCCAGCAGTGCGTCTAGCGGGAGAATCGACGAGCAGTACTTC	CASSASSGRIDEQYF	TRBV6-1	TRBJ2-7	.	TRBD2
TGTGCCAGCAGCTTAGGGAGCGGGAACTACGAGCAGTACTTC	CASSLGSGNYEQYF	TRBV7-2	TRBJ2-7	once	TRBD2
TGTGCCAGCTCCCTTGACAGGTTTAGCAATCAGCCCCAGCATTTT	CASSLDRFSNQPQHF	TRBV18	TRBJ1-5	.	.
TGTGCCTGGAGTGAACAGGGGAGAGTGATTGAAGCTTTCTTT	CAWSEQGRVIEAFF	TRBV30	TRBJ1-1	few	TRBD1
TGTGCCAGCAGCCGGGGGGAACAAGAGACCCAGTACTTC	CASSRGEQETQYF	TRBV6-4	TRBJ2-5	few	TRBD2
TGTGCCAGCAGCTTGGTCAGGGGAGATACGCAGTATTTT	CASSLVRGDTQYF	TRBV7-6	TRBJ2-3	.	.
TGTGCCAGCAGCTGGGACAGGGGGCTCGGAAACACCATATATTTT	CASSWDRGLGNTIYF	TRBV5-4	TRBJ1-3	.	TRBD1
TGTGCCAGCAGTATCTCGACAGGAAACACCATATATTTT	CASSISTGNTIYF	TRBV27	TRBJ1-3	few	.
TGTGCCAGCGCAAACGACGCAGGGGGCGGTGAGCAGTTCTTC	CASANDAGGGEQFF	TRBV6-6	TRBJ2-1	.	TRBD1
TGTGCCAGCAGAAGACAGGGTGACTATGGCTACACCTTC	CASRRQGDYGYTF	TRBV5-4	TRBJ1-2	.	TRBD1
TGTGCCAGCAGCTTATCGGACAGTGAAGCTTTCTTT	CASSLSDSEAFF	TRBV7-9	TRBJ1-1	.	.
TGCGCCAGCAGCCTGGGACTAGCGGGAGCGCCAAATGAGCAGTTCTTC	CASSLGLAGAPNEQFF	TRBV5-1	TRBJ2-1	once	TRBD2
TGTGCCAGCAAACCTCCGGGACAGGGGGCGCGGGGCAATCAGCCCCAGCATTTT	CASKPPGQGARGNQPQHF	TRBV6-4	TRBJ1-5	.	TRBD1
TGTGCCAGTACCCCCCTGACAGCGATGAACACTGAAGCTTTCTTT	CASTPLTAMNTEAFF	TRBV19	TRBJ1-1	.	.
TGCGCCAGCAGCTTGAACAGGGGGCTCTCCTACAATGAGCAGTTCTTC	CASSLNRGLSYNEQFF	TRBV5-1	TRBJ2-1	.	TRBD1
TGTGCCATCACGGCCCCGCTACTAGCGGGAGGGAGCACAGATACGCAGTATTTT	CAITAPLLAGGSTDTQYF	TRBV2	TRBJ2-3	.	TRBD2
TGTGCCAGCAGCTCCAAGGGGGAAGGCTATGGCTACACCTTC	CASSSKGEGYGYTF	TRBV11-2	TRBJ1-2	.	.
TGTGCCACCCTCGGGGGAGCAACTAATGAAAAACTGTTTTTT	CATLGGATNEKLFF	TRBV6-6	TRBJ1-4	.	.
TGCGCCAGCAGCCAAGAAACAGGGAACGAGCAGTACTTC	CASSQETGNEQYF	TRBV4-3	TRBJ2-7	.	.
TGCAGCGTTGGAAAGGGGTCTTCAGAGACCCAGTACTTC	CSVGKGSSETQYF	TRBV29-1	TRBJ2-5	.	.
TGTGCCAGCAGCTTACTAGCGGGAGGGCTGACAGATACGCAGTATTTT	CASSLLAGGLTDTQYF	TRBV7-6	TRBJ2-3	.	TRBD2
TGTGCCAGCAGTTTGACAGGCGGGACTGAAGCTTTCTTT	CASSLTGGTEAFF	TRBV27	TRBJ1-1	.	.
TGTGCCAGCAGTGAACAAGGGACACGGAACACTGAAGCTTTCTTT	CASSEQGTRNTEAFF	TRBV2	TRBJ1-1	.	.
TGTGCCAGCAGCTTGGGACTAGAAAAGGAAACCCAGTACTTC	CASSLGLEKETQYF	TRBV5-4	TRBJ2-5	.	.
TGTGCCAGCAGGTCAGACGACTTCTGGAACACCGGGGAGCTGTTTTTT	CASRSDDFWNTGELFF	TRBV7-9	TRBJ2-2	.	.
TGTGCCAGCAGCTTAGCGCAAAAGCGGGAGCTTGAGCAGTTCTTC	CASSLAQKRELEQFF	TRBV7-2	TRBJ2-1	.	TRBD2
TGTGCCAGCGGCAATCTTGAGCAGTTCTTC	CASGNLEQFF	TRBV7-2	TRBJ2-1	.	.
TGTGCCAGCAGCTCCGACAGGGGGCTGACCTACGAGCAGTACTTC	CASSSDRGLTYEQYF	TRBV7-9	TRBJ2-7	.	TRBD1
TGTGCCAGCAGCCTTATCCGGGACAGGGGCCTTGGGGAGACCCAGTACTTC	CASSLIRDRGLGETQYF	TRBV7-6	TRBJ2-5	once	TRBD1
TGTGCCAGCAGTTACGGGACAGGGGGCTTTAATGAGCAGTTCTTC	CASSYGTGGFNEQFF	TRBV6-5	TRBJ2-1	.	TRBD1
TGTGCCAGCAGCAGGAGCGGGAGAGGATCATACGAGCAGTACTTC	CASSRSGRGSYEQYF	TRBV21-1	TRBJ2-7	.	.
TGTGCCAGCAGCTTACGGGGGGGGAGGCCCCAGCATTTT	CASSLRGGRPQHF	TRBV11-2	TRBJ1-5	.	.
TGTGCCAGCAGTTTCCTGTCAGGAGGAAAAGCTTTCTTT	CASSFLSGGKAFF	TRBV27	TRBJ1-1	few	.
TGTGCCAGTAGTATCCGTGTCTCGCGGGAGAATGAGCAGTTCTTC	CASSIRVSRENEQFF	TRBV19	TRBJ2-1	.	TRBD2
TGTGCCAGTACACCCCGCGACAGGGATTCTAATGAAAAACTGTTTTTT	CASTPRDRDSNEKLFF	TRBV19	TRBJ1-4	.	TRBD1
TGTGCCAGCAGCTTAAGGGCGGGCATAGCGAATGAGCAGTTCTTC	CASSLRAGIANEQFF	TRBV7-2	TRBJ2-1	.	.